One and the same sample provided the 21 T cell receptor beta chains below, sequenced in a study of cytomegalovirus exposure and HLA in healthy donors. Repertoires were generated with immunoSEQ multiplex PCR, while TCRdb's copy carries only in-frame clones and drops some. This repertoire shows around 50,000 clones, 94% found once; its top ten account for approximately 7.8%. The sample consisted of PBMCs. These TCRs come from a woman under 30 in good health and CMV-seropositive.

The chain recombines TRBV6-1 with TRBJ2-1; TRBD2 aligns across 14 bases. The CDR3 length is 15 residues. The V gene's germline CDR1 is MNHNS and CDR2 SASEGT. V shed 2 bases, J shed 9 bases, and the junction held 3 bases outside the gene matches. CDR3 in amino acids: CASSEPGLAGAEQFF. The CDR3 nucleotides read TGTGCCAGCAGTGAACCGGGACTAGCGGGAGCTGAGCAGTTCTTC.

This chain connects TRBV7-6 to TRBJ1-5; TRBD1 agrees at 8 bases. CDR1 is SGHVS, CDR2 FNYEAQ, per germline. The CDR3 length is 13 residues. Germline trimming cut 6 bases from V and 7 bases from J; bases unmatched to any gene: 5. CDR3 region: CASSRDRGQPQHF. CDR3 DNA: TGTGCCAGCAGTAGAGACAGGGGACAGCCCCAGCATTTT.

This chain uses TRBV14 with TRBJ2-7, with D maybe TRBD2 (5 bases). The CDR3 consists of 14 residues. V gave up 5 bases and J gave up 2 bases, with 13 bases separating them. Germline CDR1 and CDR2: SGHDN and FVKESK. CDR3 coding DNA: TGTGCCAGCAGCTGGGTCCCGGGGACCTACGAGCAGTACTTC. It yields the protein CASSWVPGTYEQYF.

The chain couples TRBV6-5 to TRBJ2-7; 12 bases agree with TRBD2. CDR1 and CDR2 from the germline V gene are MNHEY and SVGAGI. This CDR3 is built from 15 residues. V lost 0 bases and J lost 7; bases outside the gene matches: 4. CDR3 amino acids: CASSYSRLAGVEQYF. CDR3 DNA: TGTGCCAGCAGTTACTCGCGACTAGCGGGAGTTGAGCAGTACTTC.

The chain recombines TRBV5-1 with TRBJ2-5; 9 positions match TRBD2. This CDR3 is built from 16 residues. Germline lookup yields CDR1 SGHRS and CDR2 YFSETQ. V was clipped by 2 bases and J by 1 base; unmatched bases: 6. In DNA form, the CDR3 reads TGCGCCAGCAGCTTTAGCGGGACTAGCAGCCAAGAGACCCAGTACTTC. Protein sequence: CASSFSGTSSQETQYF.

This chain uses TRBV5-6 with TRBJ2-4; maybe TRBD1 (5 bases). The CDR3 is 13 residues long. V lost 0 bases to trimming and J lost 4 bases, with 5 bases between them. Germline V CDR1 and CDR2: SGHDT, YYEEEE. The CDR3 sequence is CASSLDRKNIQYF. The CDR3 region has the DNA TGTGCCAGCAGCTTGGACAGGAAAAACATTCAGTACTTC.

The chain carries TRBV5-5 and TRBJ2-7, with 13 nucleotides matching TRBD2. The length of the CDR3 is 16 residues. CDR1 is SGHKS, CDR2 YYEKEE, per germline (reference sequence). V shed 0 bases and J 2 bases; nucleotides not matched to a gene: 2. The CDR3: CASSLVGTSGTYEQYF. Written as DNA, the CDR3 is TGTGCCAGCAGCTTGGTTGGGACTAGCGGGACCTACGAGCAGTACTTC.

The genes are TRBV7-3 and TRBJ2-1; 9 nucleotides agree with TRBD2. CDR1 SGHTA and CDR2 FQGTGA come from the germline V gene. J was trimmed by 9 bases and V by 5 bases; bases with no gene match: 11. The CDR3 contains 15 residues. This chain's CDR3 is CASSPQPGTSSEQFF. Here the CDR3 DNA reads TGTGCCAGCAGCCCCCAACCCGGGACTAGCTCTGAGCAGTTCTTC.

CDR3 nucleotides: TGTGCCAGCGGGGACTATAAACAGGGACATGATGGCTACACCTTC. This encodes CASGDYKQGHDGYTF. V and J are TRBV2 and TRBJ1-2, with D maybe TRBD1 (6 bases). In germline, CDR1 is SNHLY, CDR2 FYNNEI. Trimming left V 8 bases short and J 6 bases short, with 22 bases between. The CDR3 spans 15 residues.

The chain has TRBV4-3 and TRBJ1-4; TRBD1 agrees at 9 bases. Trimming took 5 bases from V and 6 from J; bases not matched to a gene: 4. CDR1 and CDR2 (germline): LGHNA, YSLEER. There are 14 residues in the CDR3. In DNA, the CDR3 is TGCGCCAGCAGCGCGGGACAGGGAGATGAAAAACTGTTTTTT. Its protein product is CASSAGQGDEKLFF.

The J gene is TRBJ2-7, the V gene TRBV19; 10 nucleotides agree with TRBD2. The CDR3 loop spans 15 amino acids. CDR1 is LNHDA and CDR2 is SQIVND in the germline V gene (reference sequence). Trimming at V came to 5 bases and at J to 2 bases, leaving 6 bases not matched to a gene. The CDR3 here is CASSGLADTTYEQYF. For the CDR3, the DNA is TGTGCCAGTAGTGGACTAGCGGATACCACCTACGAGCAGTACTTC.

The V and J genes are TRBV5-1 and TRBJ2-1, with 7 positions matching TRBD2. Germline V gene data show CDR1 as SGHRS and CDR2 as YFSETQ. Trimming removed 3 bases from V and 4 bases from J; junction bases left unmatched: 7. The CDR3 is made up of 15 amino acids. In DNA, the CDR3 is TGCGCCAGCAGCTCAGGACTAGGCGGGTACAATGAGCAGTTCTTC. Translating gives CASSSGLGGYNEQFF.

The gene calls are TRBV5-1 and TRBJ2-3, with a weak D call TRBD2 (6 bases). The CDR3 contains 13 residues. V was trimmed by 4 bases and J by 9 bases, leaving 15 bases between them. Germline CDR1 reads SGHRS; CDR2 reads YFSETQ. The CDR3 is CASSPDPGETQYF. As DNA, the CDR3 is TGCGCCAGCAGCCCGGATCCGGGAGAGACGCAGTATTTT. The whole variable domain, filled in from reference TRBV5-1 and TRBJ2-3, reads KAGVTQTPRYLIKTRGQQVTLSCSPISGHRSVSWYQQTPGQGLQFLFEYFSETQRNKGNFPGRFSGRQFSNSRSEMNVSTLELGDSALYLCASSPDPGETQYFGPGTRLTVL.

The chain couples TRBV21-1 to TRBJ2-7; the table gives TRBD1 as D, unverified against the DNA. TRBV21-1 is an annotated pseudogene. This CDR3 spans 14 amino acids. The DNA of the CDR3 is TGTGCCAGCAGCAAAGGGACAGGTTCCTACGAGCAGTACTTC. Residues: CASSKGTGSYEQYF.

The V call is TRBV5-1, the J call TRBJ2-3; 9 bases are shared with TRBD2. The V segment lost 0 bases and the J segment 1 base; nucleotides outside the gene matches: 0. CDR1 and CDR2 (germline): SGHRS, YFSETQ. The CDR3 has 15 amino acids. CDR3 sequence reads: CASSLGGGGTDTQYF. The CDR3, as DNA: TGCGCCAGCAGCTTGGGCGGGGGGGGCACAGATACGCAGTATTTT.

The chain joins TRBV7-8 to TRBJ2-2, with 8 bases lining up with TRBD1. CDR1 and CDR2 (germline): SGHVS, FQNEAQ. V trimming: 1 base; J trimming: 3 bases; junction bases outside the gene matches: 4. The CDR3 contains 16 residues. CDR3 protein: CASSLGRGLDTGELFF. Written as DNA, the CDR3 is TGTGCCAGCAGCTTAGGCAGGGGGCTGGACACCGGGGAGCTGTTTTTT.

This clone was seen a few times. The J gene is TRBJ2-2, the V gene TRBV19, with D perhaps TRBD1 (6 bases). V shed 7 bases and J shed 3 bases, with 12 bases lying between them. Germline CDR1 LNHDA, CDR2 SQIVND (reference sequence). The CDR3 covers 14 residues. The CDR3: CASKGGEDTGELFF. The CDR3 DNA reads as TGTGCCAGTAAAGGGGGTGAGGACACCGGGGAGCTGTTTTTT.

The chain is built from TRBV6-1 and TRBJ2-1; 7 bases match TRBD2. Germline CDR1 MNHNS, CDR2 SASEGT. J was trimmed by 7 bases and V by 2 bases; bases with no gene match: 11. This CDR3 region has 16 residues. The CDR3 protein is CASSERAGVGVNEQFF. CDR3 in DNA: TGTGCCAGCAGTGAACGCGCGGGAGTGGGTGTTAATGAGCAGTTCTTC.

This chain connects TRBV28 to TRBJ1-1; TRBD1 might be the D (6 bases). The CDR3 is made up of 15 amino acids. Germline CDR1 is MDHEN and CDR2 is SYDVKM. The V gene lost 5 bases and the J gene lost 0 bases, with 13 bases spanning the gap. CDR3 residues: CASSPGTPLNTEAFF. The CDR3 DNA sequence: TGTGCCAGCAGTCCCGGGACACCCTTGAACACTGAAGCTTTCTTT.

The rearrangement joins TRBV18 to TRBJ2-3, with TRBD2 matching 8 bases. Germline V gives CDR1 KGHSH, CDR2 LQKENI. V lost 2 bases to trimming and J lost 4 bases; unmatched junction nucleotides: 11. The CDR3 is 17 residues long. CDR3 protein: CASSPGTRSIGADTQYF. CDR3 nucleotides: TGTGCCAGCTCACCAGGGACTAGATCCATTGGGGCAGATACGCAGTATTTT.

The genes are TRBV9 and TRBJ1-2; 11 nucleotides agree with TRBD1. This CDR3 spans 16 amino acids. Germline V lookup: CDR1 SGDLS, CDR2 YYNGEE. V was pared by 3 bases and J by 4 bases, with 8 bases of the junction left unmatched. The DNA for the CDR3 is TGTGCCAGCAGCGAAGGGGACAGGGGGGTCTCCTATGGCTACACCTTC. Its protein product is CASSEGDRGVSYGYTF.